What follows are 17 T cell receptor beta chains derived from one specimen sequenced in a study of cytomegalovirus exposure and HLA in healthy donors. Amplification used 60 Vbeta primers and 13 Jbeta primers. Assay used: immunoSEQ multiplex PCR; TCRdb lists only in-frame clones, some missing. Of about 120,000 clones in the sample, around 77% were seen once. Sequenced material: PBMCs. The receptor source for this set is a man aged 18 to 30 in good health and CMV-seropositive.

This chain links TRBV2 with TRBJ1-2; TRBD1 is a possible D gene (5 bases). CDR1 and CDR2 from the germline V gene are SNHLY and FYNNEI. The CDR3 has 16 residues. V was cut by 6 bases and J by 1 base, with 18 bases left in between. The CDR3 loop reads CASRRTGTTSNYGYTF. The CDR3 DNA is TGTGCCAGCAGGAGAACCGGGACTACTAGTAACTATGGCTACACCTTC.

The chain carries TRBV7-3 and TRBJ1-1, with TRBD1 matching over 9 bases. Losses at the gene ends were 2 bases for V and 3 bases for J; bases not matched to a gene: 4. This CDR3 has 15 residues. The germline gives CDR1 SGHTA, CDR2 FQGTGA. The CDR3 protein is CASSLSRTGDTEAFF. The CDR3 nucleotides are TGTGCCAGCAGCTTATCGAGGACAGGGGACACTGAAGCTTTCTTT.

The CDR3 sequence: CASSQDWSGYQETQYF. The CDR3 DNA follows: TGCGCCAGCAGCCAAGACTGGAGCGGTTACCAAGAGACCCAGTACTTC. The chain recombines TRBV4-1 with TRBJ2-5; D is possibly TRBD2 (5 bases). From germline, CDR1 is MGHRA and CDR2 YSYEKL. This CDR3 has 16 amino acids. V lost 0 bases and J lost 0, with 11 bases in between.

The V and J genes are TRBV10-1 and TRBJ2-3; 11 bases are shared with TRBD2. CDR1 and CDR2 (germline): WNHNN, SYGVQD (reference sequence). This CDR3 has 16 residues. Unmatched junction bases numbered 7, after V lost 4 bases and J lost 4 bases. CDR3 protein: CASSADSGGAPDTQYF. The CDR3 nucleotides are TGCGCCAGCAGTGCCGATAGCGGGGGGGCCCCAGATACGCAGTATTTT.

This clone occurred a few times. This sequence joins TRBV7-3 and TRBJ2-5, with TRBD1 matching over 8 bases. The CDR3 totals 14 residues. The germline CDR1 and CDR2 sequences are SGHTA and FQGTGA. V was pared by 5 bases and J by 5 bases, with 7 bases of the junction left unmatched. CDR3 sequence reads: CASSPGTGAETQYF. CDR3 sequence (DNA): TGTGCCAGCAGCCCTGGGACAGGTGCGGAGACCCAGTACTTC.

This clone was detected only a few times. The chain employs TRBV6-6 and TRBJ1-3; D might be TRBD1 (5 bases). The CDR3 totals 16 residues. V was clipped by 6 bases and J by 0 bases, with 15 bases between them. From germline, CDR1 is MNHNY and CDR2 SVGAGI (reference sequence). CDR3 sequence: CASSLPGGDSGNTIYF. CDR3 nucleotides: TGTGCCAGCAGCCTCCCTGGGGGGGACTCTGGAAACACCATATATTTT.

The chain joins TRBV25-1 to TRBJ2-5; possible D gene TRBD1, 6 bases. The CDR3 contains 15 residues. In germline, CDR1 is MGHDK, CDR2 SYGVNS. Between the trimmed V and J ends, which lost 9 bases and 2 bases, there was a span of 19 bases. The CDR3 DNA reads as TGTGCCAGTCGTCCGGTAGGGGGAGTACAAGAGACCCAGTACTTC. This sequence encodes CASRPVGGVQETQYF.

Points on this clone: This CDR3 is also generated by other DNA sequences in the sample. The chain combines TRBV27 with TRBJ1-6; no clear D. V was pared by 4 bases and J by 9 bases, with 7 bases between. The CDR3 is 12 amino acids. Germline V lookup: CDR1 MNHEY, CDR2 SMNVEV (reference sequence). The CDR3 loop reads CASSSPISPLHF. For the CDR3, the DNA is TGTGCCAGCAGTTCGCCTATTTCACCCCTCCACTTT.

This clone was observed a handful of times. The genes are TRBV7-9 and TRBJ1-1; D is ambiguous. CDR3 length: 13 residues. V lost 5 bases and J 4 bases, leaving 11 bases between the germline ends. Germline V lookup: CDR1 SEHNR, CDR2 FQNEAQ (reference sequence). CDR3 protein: CASSPEGGTEAFF. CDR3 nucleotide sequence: TGTGCCAGCAGCCCGGAGGGTGGCACTGAAGCTTTCTTT.

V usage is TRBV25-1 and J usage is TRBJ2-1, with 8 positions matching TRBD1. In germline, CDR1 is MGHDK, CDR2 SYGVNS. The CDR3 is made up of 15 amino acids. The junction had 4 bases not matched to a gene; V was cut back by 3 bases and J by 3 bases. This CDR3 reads CASSEAGGYYNEQFF. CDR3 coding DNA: TGTGCCAGCAGTGAGGCAGGGGGCTACTACAATGAGCAGTTCTTC.

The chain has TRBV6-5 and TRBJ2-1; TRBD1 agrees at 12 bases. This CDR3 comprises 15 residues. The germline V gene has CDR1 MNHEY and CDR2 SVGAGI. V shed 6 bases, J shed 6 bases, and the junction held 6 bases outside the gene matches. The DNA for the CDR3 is TGTGCCAGCAGGAGAGGGACAGGGGGCGTCAATGAGCAGTTCTTC. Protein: CASRRGTGGVNEQFF.

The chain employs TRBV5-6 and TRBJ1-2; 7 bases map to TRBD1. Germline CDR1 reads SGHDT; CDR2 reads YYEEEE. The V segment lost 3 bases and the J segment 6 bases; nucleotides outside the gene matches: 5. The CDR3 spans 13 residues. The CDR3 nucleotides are TGTGCCAGCAGCTCCGGACAGGTCGATGGCTACACCTTC. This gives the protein CASSSGQVDGYTF.

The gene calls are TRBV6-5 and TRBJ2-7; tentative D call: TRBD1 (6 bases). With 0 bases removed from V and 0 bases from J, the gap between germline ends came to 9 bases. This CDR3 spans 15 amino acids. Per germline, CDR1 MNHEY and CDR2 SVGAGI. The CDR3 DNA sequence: TGTGCCAGCAGTTACTCCCCGGGACACTCCTACGAGCAGTACTTC. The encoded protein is CASSYSPGHSYEQYF.

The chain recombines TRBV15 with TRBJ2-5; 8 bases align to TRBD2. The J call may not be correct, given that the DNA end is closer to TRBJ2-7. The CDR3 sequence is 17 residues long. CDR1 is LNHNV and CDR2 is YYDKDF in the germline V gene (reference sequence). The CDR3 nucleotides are TGTGCCACCAGCAGAGATATCGGGGGGGCCAGCTCCTACGAGCAGTACTTC. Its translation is CATSRDIGGASSYEQYF.

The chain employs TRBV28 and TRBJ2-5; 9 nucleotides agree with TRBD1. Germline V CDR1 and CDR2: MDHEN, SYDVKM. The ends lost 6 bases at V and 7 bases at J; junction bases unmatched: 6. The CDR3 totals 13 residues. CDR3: CASSGQGPPTQYF. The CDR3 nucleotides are TGTGCCAGCAGCGGACAGGGGCCGCCGACCCAGTACTTC.

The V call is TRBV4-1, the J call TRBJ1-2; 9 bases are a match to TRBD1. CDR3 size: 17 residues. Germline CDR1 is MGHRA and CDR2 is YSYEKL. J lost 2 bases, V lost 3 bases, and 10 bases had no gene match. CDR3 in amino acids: CASSQAQGARSNYGYTF. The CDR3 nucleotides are TGCGCCAGCAGCCAGGCACAGGGGGCGAGGTCGAACTATGGCTACACCTTC.

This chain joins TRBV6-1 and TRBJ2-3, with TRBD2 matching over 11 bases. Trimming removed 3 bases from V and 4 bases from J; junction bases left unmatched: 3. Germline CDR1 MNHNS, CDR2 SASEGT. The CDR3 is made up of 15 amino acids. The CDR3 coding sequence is TGTGCCAGCAGTGATTTAGCGGGGGGGCCAGATACGCAGTATTTT. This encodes CASSDLAGGPDTQYF.